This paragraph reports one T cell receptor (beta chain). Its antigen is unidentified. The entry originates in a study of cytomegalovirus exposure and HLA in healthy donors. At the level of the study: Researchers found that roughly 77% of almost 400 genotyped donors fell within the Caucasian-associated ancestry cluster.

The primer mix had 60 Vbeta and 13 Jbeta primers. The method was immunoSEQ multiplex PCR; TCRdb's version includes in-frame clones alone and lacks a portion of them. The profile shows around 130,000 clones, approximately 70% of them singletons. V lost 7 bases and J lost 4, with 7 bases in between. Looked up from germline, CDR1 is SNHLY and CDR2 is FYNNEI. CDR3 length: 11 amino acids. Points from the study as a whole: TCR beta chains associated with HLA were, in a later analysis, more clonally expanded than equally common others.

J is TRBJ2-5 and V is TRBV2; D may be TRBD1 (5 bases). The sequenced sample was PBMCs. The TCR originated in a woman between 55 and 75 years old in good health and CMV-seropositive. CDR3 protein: CASTQGETQYF. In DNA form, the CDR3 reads TGTGCCAGCACGCAGGGAGAGACCCAGTACTTC.